One TCR beta chain is described in this entry. Antigen specificity is unknown. Trimming removed 2 bases at V and 3 bases at J, with 11 bases between. The CDR3 contains 13 residues. CDR1 is GTSNPN and CDR2 is SVGIG in the germline V gene (reference sequence). PCR was performed using 60 Vbeta and 13 Jbeta primers. Sequencing was performed with immunoSEQ multiplex PCR; in TCRdb, only in-frame clones are kept and a portion is missing. Found here are 93,000 or so clones, around 80% of them singletons; the top ten hold about 9.4%. The source of the sample is a study of cytomegalovirus exposure and HLA in healthy donors. Findings and limits, study-wide: In all likelihood, a cluster of highly shared sequence variants was a sequencing artifact. Later analysis identified a missense DCLRE1C variant that was linked to TCR beta V- and J-gene trimming.

This receptor was taken from a woman under 30 in good health and CMV-seropositive. Sequenced: PBMCs. The chain links TRBV30 to TRBJ2-7; D not certain. This CDR3 reads CAWSLGGNYEQYF. The CDR3 DNA follows: TGTGCCTGGAGTTTAGGCGGAAACTACGAGCAGTACTTC. The variable domain in full, with the rest retrieved from reference TRBV30 and TRBJ2-7, is SQTIHQWPATLVQPVGSPLSLECTVEGTSNPNLYWYRQAAGRGLQLLFYSVGIGQISSEVPQNLSASRPQDRQFILSSKKLLLSDSGFYLCAWSLGGNYEQYFGPGTRLTVT.